One sample yielded the 28 T cell receptor beta chains listed below, sequenced in a study of cytomegalovirus exposure and HLA in healthy donors (dated by TCRdb to 2016 to 2017). The receptor library was made with the immunoSEQ multiplex PCR assay. The multiplex PCR relied on a mix of 60 forward primers for TCR Vbeta segments and 13 reverse primers for TCR Jbeta segments. This is the immuneACCESS table as TCRdb keeps it, with only in-frame sequences that have V and J called. A part of the clones is gone; compared with another copy, unresolved V genes explain less than half, and the rest is unexplained. A total of about 140,000 clones appear in this sample, roughly 78% of them only once. Together, the top ten hold about 3.2% of the sample. Sequencing was carried out using PBMCs. These receptors were collected from a man between 18 and 29 years old in good health and CMV-seropositive.

The chain couples TRBV5-1 to TRBJ2-7, with D possibly matching TRBD2 (5 bases). Deletions cut 4 bases from V and 4 bases from J, with 15 bases between. CDR3 length: 14 amino acids. Germline V gene sequence: CDR1 SGHRS, CDR2 YFSETQ. CDR3 sequence: CASSPPGRDYEQYF. The DNA of the CDR3 is TGCGCCAGCAGCCCGCCCGGACGGGATTACGAGCAGTACTTC.

The V and J genes are TRBV29-1 and TRBJ1-5; D gene uncertain. The germline CDR1 and CDR2 sequences are SQVTM and ANQGSEA. The length of the CDR3 is 13 residues. The V end lost 6 bases, the J end lost 5 bases, and 14 bases lay between the germline ends. CDR3 in amino acids: CSVRGMGDQPQHF. DNA for the CDR3: TGCAGCGTGCGGGGAATGGGCGATCAGCCCCAGCATTTT.

This clone has just one count. V and J are TRBV2 and TRBJ2-2; 10 bases fit TRBD2. Germline V gene sequence: CDR1 SNHLY, CDR2 FYNNEI. The CDR3 loop spans 15 amino acids. J lost 6 bases, V lost 4 bases, and 5 bases had no gene match. The CDR3 DNA follows: TGTGCCAGCAGTGTTAGCGGGAGGTCCGCCGGGGAGCTGTTTTTT. It specifies CASSVSGRSAGELFF.

The V gene is TRBV6-1, the J gene TRBJ2-1; 11 bases match TRBD2. V lost 4 bases and J lost 7; bases outside the gene matches: 6. This CDR3 has 15 residues. Germline loops: CDR1 MNHNS, CDR2 SASEGT. This CDR3 reads CASSGRLAGINEQFF. For the CDR3, the DNA is TGTGCCAGCAGTGGAAGACTAGCGGGGATTAATGAGCAGTTCTTC.

This CDR3 is CASSVGREGEQYF. Here the CDR3 DNA reads TGTGCCAGCAGTGTCGGCAGGGAGGGCGAGCAGTACTTC. The V call is TRBV7-3, the J call TRBJ2-7; 7 bases map to TRBD2. CDR3 size: 13 residues. The V and J ends lost 6 bases and 6 bases, in that order; junction bases with no gene match: 8. Germline V gene data show CDR1 as SGHTA and CDR2 as FQGTGA.

The genes are TRBV6-5 and TRBJ2-7; maybe TRBD2 (5 bases). Trimming stripped 7 bases from V and 3 bases from J, with 16 bases between. Looked up from germline, CDR1 is MNHEY and CDR2 is SVGAGI. This CDR3 comprises 14 residues. The CDR3 nucleotides read TGTGCCAGCAAAAGGAGGAGCCTTTTCTACGAGCAGTACTTC. Its protein product is CASKRRSLFYEQYF.

The rearrangement links TRBV6-5 to TRBJ1-4, with 7 bases that match TRBD1. The CDR3 spans 15 residues. Germline V gene sequence: CDR1 MNHEY, CDR2 SVGAGI. Losses at the gene ends were 6 bases for V and 4 bases for J; bases not matched to a gene: 8. The CDR3 loop reads CASSSSGQYNEKLFF. CDR3 bases: TGTGCCAGCAGCAGCTCGGGACAGTATAATGAAAAACTGTTTTTT.

With respect to this clone: An end of the junction does not agree with germline; a read error may underlie this. The CDR3 DNA reads as TGCGCCAGCAGGTTAGCAACTAATGAAGAACTGTTTTTT. Encoded protein: CASRLATNEELFF. The rearrangement joins TRBV5-1 to TRBJ1-4; no firm D call. This CDR3 is 13 amino acids long. From germline, CDR1 is SGHRS and CDR2 YFSETQ.

The rearrangement joins TRBV5-1 to TRBJ2-6; D might be TRBD1 (5 bases). Trimming shortened V by 3 bases and J by 4 bases, and 14 bases separated the two germline ends. Germline assignment: CDR1 SGHRS and CDR2 YFSETQ. This CDR3 comprises 16 residues. The CDR3 loop is CASSYSAGPGANVLTF. CDR3 nucleotides: TGCGCCAGCAGCTATTCGGCAGGGCCCGGGGCCAACGTCCTGACTTTC.

The V and J genes are TRBV13 and TRBJ2-3; D might be TRBD1 (6 bases). CDR3 length: 13 residues. Germline V lookup: CDR1 PRHDT, CDR2 FYEKMQ (reference sequence). Trimming removed 5 bases from V and 4 bases from J, with 10 bases in between. CDR3 coding DNA: TGTGCCAGCAGCCCAGGGGTTTCAGATACGCAGTATTTT. It encodes CASSPGVSDTQYF.

V and J are TRBV11-2 and TRBJ2-5, with a possible D match to TRBD1 (5 bases). Germline V gene sequence: CDR1 SGHAT, CDR2 FQNNGV. CDR3 length: 15 residues. The V end was cut by 3 bases, the J end by 5 bases, with 16 bases between. The CDR3 sequence: CASSFSRVIGETQYF. CDR3 nucleotide sequence: TGTGCCAGCAGCTTTTCCAGGGTCATAGGGGAGACCCAGTACTTC.

The chain employs TRBV27 and TRBJ1-1, with D perhaps TRBD1 (5 bases). Germline V gene sequence: CDR1 MNHEY, CDR2 SMNVEV (reference sequence). The CDR3 is 15 residues long. Trimming removed 5 bases from V and 3 bases from J, with 16 bases in between. CDR3 coding DNA: TGTGCCAGCAGTGGTACGCGACTAGGGGACACTGAAGCTTTCTTT. Translation: CASSGTRLGDTEAFF.

The V call is TRBV6-6, the J call TRBJ1-5; no firm D call. CDR3 size: 15 residues. Trimming removed 7 bases from V and 3 bases from J, with 16 bases in between. Looked up from germline, CDR1 is MNHNY and CDR2 is SVGAGI (reference sequence). For the CDR3, the DNA is TGTGCCAGCACTAATCCGGGGATCAACAATCAGCCCCAGCATTTT. Translated, it gives CASTNPGINNQPQHF.

The V and J genes are TRBV4-1 and TRBJ2-7, with a tentative D call TRBD2 (5 bases). This CDR3 region has 14 residues. Germline CDR1 and CDR2: MGHRA and YSYEKL. V lost 1 base, J lost 6 bases, and 13 bases lay in between. This chain's CDR3 is CASSQGPTGSEQYF. CDR3 DNA: TGCGCCAGCAGCCAAGGCCCTACGGGATCCGAGCAGTACTTC.

The chain is built from TRBV5-1 and TRBJ2-7, with a weak D call TRBD1 (6 bases). This CDR3 has 14 residues. Germline loops: CDR1 SGHRS, CDR2 YFSETQ. Trimming took 4 bases from V and 3 from J, leaving 14 bases between them. This chain's CDR3 is CASSRGGGSYEQYF. CDR3 DNA sequence: TGCGCCAGCAGCCGCGGTGGGGGCAGCTACGAGCAGTACTTC.

The gene calls are TRBV6-5 and TRBJ2-3; D possibly corresponds to TRBD1 (5 bases). Trimming cost V 5 bases and J 0 bases, with 12 bases left between them. The CDR3 contains 15 residues. CDR1 and CDR2 from the germline V gene are MNHEY and SVGAGI. CDR3 DNA: TGTGCCAGCAGTAATAACAGGAGAAGCACAGATACGCAGTATTTT. It yields the protein CASSNNRRSTDTQYF.

The chain has TRBV7-2 and TRBJ2-3; tentatively, D is TRBD2 (6 bases). CDR1 is SGHTA and CDR2 is FQGNSA in the germline V gene. V shed 1 base and J shed 6 bases, with 11 bases lying between them. This CDR3 is 14 amino acids long. The CDR3 protein is CASSLGGVLDTQYF. The CDR3, as DNA: TGTGCCAGCAGCTTAGGGGGGGTCCTGGATACGCAGTATTTT.

This sequence joins TRBV4-1 and TRBJ2-1, with TRBD2 identical over 10 bases. Germline V gene sequence: CDR1 MGHRA, CDR2 YSYEKL. CDR3 length: 15 residues. Trimming cost V 2 bases and J 6 bases; bases outside gene matches: 4. In DNA form, the CDR3 reads TGCGCCAGCAGCCAAATAACTAGCGGGATCAATGAGCAGTTCTTC. Amino acids: CASSQITSGINEQFF.

This chain connects TRBV6-5 to TRBJ2-3; TRBD1 matches at 8 bases. The germline CDR1 and CDR2 sequences are MNHEY and SVGAGI. The CDR3 sequence is 15 residues long. V shed 2 bases, J shed 7 bases, and the junction held 8 bases outside the gene matches. DNA of the CDR3: TGTGCCAGCAGTTACGTCCCAGGGGGCGCAAATACGCAGTATTTT. This codes for CASSYVPGGANTQYF.

This chain links TRBV28 with TRBJ2-5, with D possibly matching TRBD1 (6 bases). Germline-derived CDR1 and CDR2 are MDHEN and SYDVKM. Trimming stripped 2 bases from V and 8 bases from J, with 12 bases between. This CDR3 spans 13 amino acids. In DNA, the CDR3 is TGTGCCAGCAGTTTAGCTGACAGGCGCACCCAGTACTTC. Translated: CASSLADRRTQYF.

This clone appeared once. V and J are TRBV6-5 and TRBJ1-2, with D perhaps matching TRBD1 (5 bases). The germline V gene encodes CDR1 MNHEY and CDR2 SVGAGI. The CDR3 sequence is 14 residues long. V gave up 5 bases and J gave up 2 bases, with 12 bases separating them. CDR3 nucleotide sequence: TGTGCCAGCAGTATCCCGACAGCCAACTATGGCTACACCTTC. This sequence encodes CASSIPTANYGYTF.

The chain joins TRBV11-2 to TRBJ1-4; no clear D. Germline V gene sequence: CDR1 SGHAT, CDR2 FQNNGV. The CDR3 extends over 14 amino acids. Trimming pared 2 bases from V and 7 bases from J, leaving 11 bases between. As DNA, the CDR3 is TGTGCCAGCAGCTTACACTTAGGAGGTGAAAAACTGTTTTTT. It encodes CASSLHLGGEKLFF. Full variable domain (rest looked up from reference TRBV11-2 and TRBJ1-4): EAGVAQSPRYKIIEKRQSVAFWCNPISGHATLYWYQQILGQGPKLLIQFQNNGVVDDSQLPKDRFSAERLKGVDSTLKIQPAKLEDSAVYLCASSLHLGGEKLFFGSGTQLSVL.

This clone appeared once. The junction does not match germline at one end; this may be a read error. V is TRBV28 and J is TRBJ1-1; D possibly corresponds to TRBD1 (5 bases). This CDR3 region has 15 residues. Looked up from germline, CDR1 is MDHEN and CDR2 is SYDVKM. The CDR3 sequence is CASNLGGTGGTEAFF. In DNA, the CDR3 is TGTGCCAGCAATTTAGGTGGGACGGGGGGCACTGAAGCTTTCTTT.

This rearrangement joins TRBV7-9 to TRBJ2-2; D is possibly TRBD1 (7 bases). From germline, CDR1 is SEHNR and CDR2 FQNEAQ (reference sequence). With 5 bases removed from V and 4 bases from J, the gap between germline ends came to 14 bases. This CDR3 has 15 residues. CDR3 sequence: CASSTRDSPTGELFF. The CDR3 DNA reads TGTGCCAGCAGCACGCGGGACAGCCCCACCGGGGAGCTGTTTTTT. The full variable domain, rest sourced from reference TRBV7-9 and TRBJ2-2, is DTGVSQNPRHKITKRGQNVTFRCDPISEHNRLYWYRQTLGQGPEFLTYFQNEAQLEKSRLLSDRFSAERPKGSFSTLEIQRTEQGDSAMYLCASSTRDSPTGELFFGEGSRLTVL.

The gene calls are TRBV11-2 and TRBJ1-2; 7 positions match TRBD1. V trimming: 4 bases; J trimming: 5 bases; junction bases outside the gene matches: 19. This CDR3 comprises 18 residues. Germline V gives CDR1 SGHAT, CDR2 FQNNGV. The CDR3 DNA is TGTGCCAGCAGCTCCGTCGGGTTTTGGGACAGAGATAAATATGGCTACACCTTC. Protein: CASSSVGFWDRDKYGYTF.

This chain connects TRBV9 to TRBJ2-5; D is ambiguous. The germline V gene has CDR1 SGDLS and CDR2 YYNGEE. V dropped 0 bases and J dropped 1 base, with 7 bases sitting between them. This CDR3 has 14 amino acids. In DNA form, the CDR3 reads TGTGCCAGCAGCGTAGGTAATAGCCAAGAGACCCAGTACTTC. Its translation: CASSVGNSQETQYF. The full variable domain, in which reference TRBV9 and TRBJ2-5 provide the parts outside the CDR3, is DSGVTQTPKHLITATGQRVTLRCSPRSGDLSVYWYQQSLDQGLQFLIQYYNGEERAKGNILERFSAQQFPDLHSELNLSSLELGDSALYFCASSVGNSQETQYFGPGTRLLVL.

The chain carries TRBV5-1 and TRBJ2-7, with 12 bases that match TRBD1. The CDR3 consists of 16 residues. V trimming: 3 bases; J trimming: 7 bases; junction bases outside the gene matches: 11. The germline CDR1 and CDR2 sequences are SGHRS and YFSETQ. CDR3: CASSWGQGARAGEQYF. The DNA of the CDR3 is TGCGCCAGCAGCTGGGGACAGGGGGCAAGGGCTGGGGAGCAGTACTTC.

The sample holds one count of this clone. The chain uses TRBV29-1 and TRBJ2-3, with 10 bases that match TRBD2. This CDR3 is 13 amino acids long. Germline V gene sequence: CDR1 SQVTM, CDR2 ANQGSEA. The junction had 4 bases not matched to a gene; V was cut back by 6 bases and J by 4 bases. The CDR3 DNA reads TGCAGCGTCGCTAGCGGGAGTCCAGATACGCAGTATTTT. Translation gives CSVASGSPDTQYF.